The source of this TCR beta chain is a study of OX40 agonist ivuxolimab in advanced cancers. Findings and caveats of the study: Normalized T-cell clonal expansion was also low in a subset of nonresponders. Average numbers of expanded clones were greater in CD8+ T cells than in CD4+. Specificity for antigen went undetermined in the expanded peripheral T cells. Both blood CD4+ and CD8+ T cells showed clonal growth by week 6 at 0.1 to 3.0 mg/kg.

As regards this clone: Its target is not known.

The protocol was immunoSEQ multiplex PCR, while the TCRdb copy is restricted to in-frame clones and leaves out a portion. The sample has 80,000 or so clones; approximately 84% are singletons. The CDR3 covers 13 residues. Germline CDR1 is MNHEY and CDR2 is SMNVEV (reference sequence). Trimming removed 2 bases from V and 8 bases from J; junction bases left unmatched: 4. The TCR sequence derives from an adult with an advanced solid tumor such as melanoma, head and neck, liver or kidney cancer. This chain links TRBV27 with TRBJ1-2; 8 bases are shared with TRBD1. This specimen consisted of CD4+ or CD8+ T cells sorted from blood, obtained in a trial of the OX40 agonist ivuxolimab. The CDR3 loop is CASSLQGARGYTF. DNA of the CDR3: TGTGCCAGCAGTTTACAGGGGGCGAGGGGCTACACCTTC.